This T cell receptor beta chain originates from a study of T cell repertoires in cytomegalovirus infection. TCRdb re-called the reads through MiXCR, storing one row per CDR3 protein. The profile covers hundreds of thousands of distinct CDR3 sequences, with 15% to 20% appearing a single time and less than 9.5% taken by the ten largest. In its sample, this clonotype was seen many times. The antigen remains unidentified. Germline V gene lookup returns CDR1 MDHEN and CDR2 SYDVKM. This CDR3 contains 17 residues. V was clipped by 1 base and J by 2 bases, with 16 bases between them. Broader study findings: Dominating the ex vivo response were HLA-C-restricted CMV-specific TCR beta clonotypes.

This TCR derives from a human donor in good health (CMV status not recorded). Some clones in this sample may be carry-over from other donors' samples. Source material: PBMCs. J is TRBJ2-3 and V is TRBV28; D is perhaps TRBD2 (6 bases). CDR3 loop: CASSLSLVAGITDTQYF. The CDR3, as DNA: TGTGCCAGCAGTTTATCCCTCGTTGCGGGGATCACAGATACGCAGTATTTT.